These 21 T cell receptor beta chains originate from one sample sequenced in a study of T cells after yellow fever vaccination. TCRdb re-analysed the 5' RACE reads in MiXCR, keeping a single row per CDR3 protein. The sample records some 73,000 distinct CDR3 sequences, roughly 7.7% being singletons. This material consisted of CD8+ T cells sorted from PBMCs, taken on the day of the yellow fever booster vaccination. These receptors originate from a young man who received the YFV17D yellow fever vaccine.

The table lists this clonotype with a few counts. J is TRBJ2-1 and V is TRBV5-4, with 11 bases aligning to TRBD2. Germline V gene sequence: CDR1 SGHNT, CDR2 YYREEE (reference sequence). V shed 9 bases and J 12 bases; nucleotides not matched to a gene: 14. CDR3 size: 14 residues. CDR3 bases: TGTGCCATTGGGGGACTAGCGGACCCGGTAGGGCAGTTCTTC. Protein: CAIGGLADPVGQFF.

This clonotype has more than one count but fewer than ten. The chain has TRBV5-6 and TRBJ2-7; D call uncertain. The CDR3 is 13 residues long. Germline values: CDR1 SGHDT, CDR2 YYEEEE. Trimming left V 0 bases short and J 2 bases short, with 6 bases between. CDR3 nucleotide sequence: TGTGCCAGCAGCTTGGCCCCTACCTACGAGCAGTACTTC. Translated: CASSLAPTYEQYF.

The chain joins TRBV4-2 to TRBJ2-6; D not resolved. Trimming shortened V by 8 bases and J by 0 bases, and 17 bases separated the two germline ends. CDR1 is LGHNA, CDR2 YNFKEQ, per germline. CDR3 length equals 17 residues. CDR3 protein: CASGTGMVSSGANVLTF. The CDR3 region has the DNA TGTGCCAGCGGAACTGGGATGGTCAGCTCTGGGGCCAACGTCCTGACTTTC.

This clonotype turned up a few times. The V call is TRBV12-3 or TRBV12-4, the J call TRBJ2-1, with a tentative D call TRBD2 (5 bases). The CDR3 runs 12 residues. V was pared by 5 bases and J by 5 bases, with 7 bases between. CDR3 nucleotides: TGTGCCAGCAGTCCGGGGAACAATGAGCAGTTCTTC. It is translated as CASSPGNNEQFF.

This clonotype came up many times. J is TRBJ2-1 and V is TRBV4-1; 11 bases align to TRBD2. CDR1 is MGHRA and CDR2 is YSYEKL in the germline V gene. The CDR3 totals 17 residues. Trimming took 0 bases from V and 4 from J; bases not matched to a gene: 5. CDR3 nucleotides: TGCGCCAGCAGCCAAGACACCGGGACTAGCGGTTACAATGAGCAGTTCTTC. Amino acids: CASSQDTGTSGYNEQFF.

The rearrangement links TRBV12-3 or TRBV12-4 to TRBJ2-3; 8 bases match TRBD2. The CDR3 extends over 12 amino acids. Germline trimming cut 7 bases from V and 5 bases from J; bases unmatched to any gene: 2. The chain's CDR3 is CASTLAGDTQYF. CDR3 in DNA: TGTGCCAGCACCCTAGCGGGAGATACGCAGTATTTT.

Ten or more counts support this clonotype. The V and J genes are TRBV4-2 and TRBJ2-7, with D possibly TRBD2 on 6 matching bases. Germline V gives CDR1 LGHNA, CDR2 YNFKEQ. V lost 1 base to trimming and J lost 2 bases, with 12 bases between them. CDR3 length: 15 residues. This chain's CDR3 is CASSQAGGSPYEQYF. The CDR3 DNA follows: TGTGCCAGCAGCCAAGCTGGGGGGAGTCCCTACGAGCAGTACTTC.

The rearrangement links TRBV27 to TRBJ2-1, with 10 bases lining up with TRBD1. CDR1 and CDR2 (germline): MNHEY, SMNVEV (reference sequence). CDR3 length: 22 residues. The V and J ends lost 4 bases and 0 bases, in that order; junction bases with no gene match: 21. In nucleotides, the CDR3 is TGTGCCAGCAGTTCTACGGGGGTGACAGGGGGCCAATCGATGAGCTCCTACAATGAGCAGTTCTTC. It yields the protein CASSSTGVTGGQSMSSYNEQFF.

The chain links TRBV6-2 or TRBV6-3 to TRBJ2-7; 7 nucleotides match TRBD2. This CDR3 is built from 15 residues. V trimming: 6 bases; J trimming: 6 bases; junction bases outside the gene matches: 14. Germline values: CDR1 MNHEY, CDR2 SVGEGT. The CDR3 loop reads CASSPLGDYGREQYF. The CDR3 coding sequence is TGTGCCAGCAGCCCTCTGGGGGACTACGGTCGCGAGCAGTACTTC.

The table lists this clonotype with a few counts. The chain joins TRBV11-1 to TRBJ2-7, with 9 nucleotides matching TRBD1. J gave up 0 bases and V 3 bases, and 9 bases lay outside the gene matches. CDR1 and CDR2 from the germline V gene are SGHAT and FQDESV (reference sequence). The CDR3 extends over 17 amino acids. The CDR3 is CASSLGAGTGSSYEQYF. The DNA of the CDR3 is TGTGCCAGCAGCTTGGGGGCCGGGACAGGGTCCTCCTACGAGCAGTACTTC.

Only a few counts were recorded for this clonotype. J is TRBJ2-6 and V is TRBV24-1; D unclear. CDR1 is KGHDR and CDR2 is SFDVKD in the germline V gene. The CDR3 contains 14 residues. V was shortened by 1 base and J by 4 bases, with 4 bases between the two germline ends. Written as DNA, the CDR3 is TGTGCCACCAGTGATTTTGGCGGGGCCAACGTCCTGACTTTC. Translating gives CATSDFGGANVLTF.

The V call is TRBV20-1, the J call TRBJ1-5; D may be TRBD1 (6 bases). Trimming stripped 4 bases from V and 7 bases from J, with 14 bases between. The CDR3 covers 13 residues. Germline V gene data show CDR1 as DFQATT and CDR2 as SNEGSKA (reference sequence). The CDR3 region has the DNA TGCAGTGCTATACAGGGTTACGGGCAGCCCCAGCATTTT. Protein sequence: CSAIQGYGQPQHF.

CDR3 sequence (DNA): TGTGCCAGCAGTTATGCTATGACCGGGCAGGCGCCATTTACCGGGGAGCTGTTTTTT. This encodes CASSYAMTGQAPFTGELFF. This chain joins TRBV6-5 and TRBJ2-2; unclear D gene. Germline CDR1 MNHEY, CDR2 SVGAGI. This CDR3 has 19 amino acids. The V and J ends lost 3 bases and 5 bases respectively, with 25 bases between them.

The chain is built from TRBV6-5 and TRBJ2-1; 11 nucleotides align to TRBD2. The CDR3 sequence is 17 residues long. After removal of 4 bases from V and 1 base from J, the junction contained 6 bases not matched to a gene. Germline loops: CDR1 MNHEY, CDR2 SVGAGI. The CDR3 DNA sequence: TGTGCCAGCAGTTCGGGTCTAGCGGGAGGATCCTACAATGAGCAGTTCTTC. This gives the protein CASSSGLAGGSYNEQFF.

This clonotype was observed a handful of times. This chain uses TRBV6-2 or TRBV6-3 with TRBJ2-7, with unresolved D. The CDR3 loop spans 12 amino acids. Looked up from germline, CDR1 is MNHEY and CDR2 is SVGEGT. Between the trimmed V and J ends, which lost 4 bases and 5 bases, there was a span of 9 bases. CDR3 coding DNA: TGTGCCAGCAGTTGGTTCCAGGACGAGCAGTACTTC. It encodes CASSWFQDEQYF.

This sequence joins TRBV28 and TRBJ1-4, with unresolved D. V was pared by 7 bases and J by 5 bases, with 8 bases between. The CDR3 runs to 12 residues. Germline V gene sequence: CDR1 MDHEN, CDR2 SYDVKM. The CDR3 spells CASKGLNEKLFF. CDR3 nucleotide sequence: TGTGCCAGCAAAGGGCTGAATGAAAAACTGTTTTTT.

This chain uses TRBV2 with TRBJ2-7; 10 bases align to TRBD1. Looked up from germline, CDR1 is SNHLY and CDR2 is FYNNEI. This CDR3 spans 15 amino acids. With V trimmed by 6 bases and J by 1 base, 6 bases remained unmatched. The DNA of the CDR3 is TGTGCCAGCAGGAAGGACAGGGGGGGATCCTACGAGCAGTACTTC. It is translated as CASRKDRGGSYEQYF.

This sequence joins TRBV12-3 or TRBV12-4 and TRBJ2-7; 7 nucleotides agree with TRBD1. The CDR3 extends over 14 amino acids. V shed 5 bases, J shed 1 base, and the junction held 5 bases outside the gene matches. The CDR3 here is CASSPQGRSYEQYF. For the CDR3, the DNA is TGTGCCAGCAGTCCACAGGGGCGATCCTACGAGCAGTACTTC.

This clonotype was seen a handful of times. The chain joins TRBV27 to TRBJ2-1; a weak D match, TRBD2 (5 bases). Germline V gene sequence: CDR1 MNHEY, CDR2 SMNVEV (reference sequence). There are 14 residues in the CDR3. V was pared by 6 bases and J by 5 bases, with 14 bases between. CDR3 nucleotide sequence: TGTGCCAGCAGCCCGTTGGGGAGTAACAATGAGCAGTTCTTC. Residues: CASSPLGSNNEQFF.

This clonotype has more than one count but fewer than ten. V is TRBV28 and J is TRBJ2-4; tentatively, D is TRBD2 (7 bases). V lost 6 bases and J lost 6, with 15 bases in between. The CDR3 totals 14 residues. Germline assignment: CDR1 MDHEN and CDR2 SYDVKM. The CDR3 loop is CASRQRGRGNIQYF. The CDR3 DNA is TGTGCCAGCAGGCAGAGGGGGAGGGGAAACATTCAGTACTTC.

This clonotype was seen a handful of times. The chain is built from TRBV7-9 and TRBJ1-5; D gene unclear. The V and J ends lost 1 base and 0 bases respectively, with 4 bases between them. Germline loops: CDR1 SEHNR, CDR2 FQNEAQ (reference sequence). This CDR3 has 14 residues. CDR3 in amino acids: CASSLDDSNQPQHF. CDR3 bases: TGTGCCAGCAGCTTAGACGATAGCAATCAGCCCCAGCATTTT. Full variable domain (outside the CDR3, taken from reference TRBV7-9 and TRBJ1-5): DTGVSQNPRHKITKRGQNVTFRCDPISEHNRLYWYRQTLGQGPEFLTYFQNEAQLEKSRLLSDRFSAERPKGSFSTLEIQRTEQGDSAMYLCASSLDDSNQPQHFGDGTRLSIL.